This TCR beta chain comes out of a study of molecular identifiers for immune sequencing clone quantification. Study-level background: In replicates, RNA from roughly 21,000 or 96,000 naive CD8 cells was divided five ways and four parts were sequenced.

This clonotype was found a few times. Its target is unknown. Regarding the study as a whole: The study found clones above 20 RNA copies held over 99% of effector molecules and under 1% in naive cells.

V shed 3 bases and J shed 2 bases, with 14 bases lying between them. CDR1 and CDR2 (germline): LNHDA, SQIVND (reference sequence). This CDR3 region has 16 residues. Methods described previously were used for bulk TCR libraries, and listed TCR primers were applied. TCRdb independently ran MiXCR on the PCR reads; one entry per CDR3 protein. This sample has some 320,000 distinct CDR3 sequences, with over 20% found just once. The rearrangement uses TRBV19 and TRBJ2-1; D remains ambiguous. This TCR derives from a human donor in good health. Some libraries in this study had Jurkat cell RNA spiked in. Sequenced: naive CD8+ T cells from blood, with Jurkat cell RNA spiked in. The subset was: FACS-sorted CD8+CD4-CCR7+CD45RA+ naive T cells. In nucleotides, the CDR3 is TGTGCCAGTAGTATTGAGTGGTCAGAAACCTACAATGAGCAGTTCTTC. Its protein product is CASSIEWSETYNEQFF. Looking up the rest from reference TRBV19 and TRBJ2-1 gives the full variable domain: DGGITQSPKYLFRKEGQNVTLSCEQNLNHDAMYWYRQDPGQGLRLIYYSQIVNDFQKGDIAEGYSVSREKKESFPLTVTSAQKNPTAFYLCASSIEWSETYNEQFFGPGTRLTVL.